This T cell receptor beta chain was recovered during a study of blood T cell repertoires in COVID-19. The count of this clone is one. Under the authors' procedure: Amplification with reference gene primers provided the estimates of nucleated cell counts. Assay: immunoSEQ multiplex PCR; the TCRdb copy retains only in-frame clones and omits some. That table is the source of V, J and clone size, and D and trimming were worked out from the DNA. The table includes 120,000 or so clones, roughly 88% detected once. Trimming took 0 bases from V and 5 from J, leaving 13 bases between them. CDR1 and CDR2 (germline): MNHEY, SVGAGI. The CDR3 loop spans 16 amino acids.

The rearrangement uses TRBV6-5 and TRBJ2-2; D gene ambiguous. The origin of this receptor is a woman between 45 and 65 years old with active or convalescent COVID-19. The sequenced material came from peripheral blood. CDR3 amino acids: CASSYSQVWVTGELFF. The CDR3 region has the DNA TGTGCCAGCAGTTACTCGCAGGTTTGGGTTACCGGGGAGCTGTTTTTT.